Listed here are 10 T cell receptor beta chains from one sample, sequenced in a study of identical twins. TCRdb processed the 5' RACE reads anew with MiXCR; each CDR3 protein has one entry. This table has hundreds of thousands of distinct CDR3 sequences, just over 7% appearing once. This sample also appeared in a second study, on yellow fever vaccine responses in identical twins.

What was sequenced was PBMCs. Receptors originate from a woman under 30 in good health.

The chain is built from TRBV6-2 or TRBV6-3 and TRBJ2-7; D possibly corresponds to TRBD2 (6 bases). The germline V gene has CDR1 MNHEY and CDR2 SVGEGT. Trimming took off 5 bases at V and 6 bases at J, with 11 bases between the two ends. This CDR3 contains 12 residues. CDR3 loop: CASSPGGGEQYF. CDR3 in DNA: TGTGCCAGCAGTCCCGGGGGTGGCGAGCAGTACTTC.

This chain joins TRBV3-1 and TRBJ1-3; 7 bases map to TRBD1. The CDR3 has 14 amino acids. Germline V gives CDR1 LGHDT, CDR2 YNNKEL (reference sequence). V dropped 2 bases and J dropped 6; count of bases not matched to a gene: 4. For the CDR3, the DNA is TGTGCCAGCAGCCAAACAGGGGAAGTAAACACCATATATTTT. Amino acids: CASSQTGEVNTIYF.

This clonotype appeared a few times. The gene calls are TRBV6-1 and TRBJ1-6, with 7 bases that match TRBD1. Germline assignment: CDR1 MNHNS and CDR2 SASEGT. The V gene end was trimmed by 5 bases and the J gene end by 7 bases; junction bases not matched to a gene: 11. The CDR3 spans 16 residues. The DNA of the CDR3 is TGTGCCAGCAGTCTGAAAGGGGGCGCGGGGAATTCACCCCTCCACTTT. As protein: CASSLKGGAGNSPLHF.

This clonotype has more than one count but fewer than ten. The chain joins TRBV20-1 to TRBJ2-1; either TRBD1 or TRBD2 may fit D (5 bases each). The CDR3 extends over 15 amino acids. The V end was cut by 7 bases, the J end by 7 bases, with 23 bases between. The V gene's germline CDR1 is DFQATT and CDR2 SNEGSKA (reference sequence). For the CDR3, the DNA is TGCAGTGGATACCAGGGCGGGCTAGCCGGGAATGAGCAGTTCTTC. Translating it yields CSGYQGGLAGNEQFF.

This clonotype came up a few times. The chain carries TRBV4-1 and TRBJ2-1; 9 bases match TRBD2. Trimming took 3 bases from V and 9 from J; bases not matched to a gene: 6. Germline V gene data show CDR1 as MGHRA and CDR2 as YSYEKL. The CDR3 sequence is 14 residues long. In nucleotides, the CDR3 is TGCGCCAGCAGCCAGAATAGCGGGAGCGTTGAGCAGTTCTTC. Its protein is CASSQNSGSVEQFF.

CDR3 nucleotides: TGCGCCAGCAGCTGGGACCCCCCGGGTGGGCAAGAGACCCAGTACTTC. It encodes CASSWDPPGGQETQYF. The chain employs TRBV5-1 and TRBJ2-5; D is tentatively TRBD1 or TRBD2 (5 bases each). The germline V gene encodes CDR1 SGHRS and CDR2 YFSETQ. The CDR3 loop spans 16 amino acids. V lost 3 bases and J lost 2, with 17 bases in between.

The V gene is TRBV20-1, the J gene TRBJ2-1, with a weak D call TRBD2 (6 bases). Germline CDR1 DFQATT, CDR2 SNEGSKA (reference sequence). This CDR3 contains 13 residues. V shed 6 bases and J shed 8 bases, with 17 bases lying between them. The CDR3 loop is CSARRDPLDEQFF. The CDR3 DNA is TGCAGTGCCCGGAGGGATCCCCTCGATGAGCAGTTCTTC.

This rearrangement joins TRBV19 to TRBJ2-5, with D unclear. The germline V gene encodes CDR1 LNHDA and CDR2 SQIVND (reference sequence). The CDR3 is made up of 13 amino acids. With 3 bases removed from V and 0 bases from J, the gap between germline ends came to 5 bases. The CDR3 reads CASSMVHQETQYF. The CDR3 DNA follows: TGTGCCAGTAGTATGGTACACCAAGAGACCCAGTACTTC.

Ten or more counts support this clonotype. V usage is TRBV12-3 or TRBV12-4 and J usage is TRBJ1-5; 11 bases fit TRBD1. V trimming: 5 bases; J trimming: 1 base; junction bases outside the gene matches: 7. The CDR3 consists of 17 residues. The CDR3 DNA reads TGTGCCAGCAGTCCGGACAGGGGGCGGCCCAGCAATCAGCCCCAGCATTTT. Its protein is CASSPDRGRPSNQPQHF.

J is TRBJ2-1 and V is TRBV9; 13 nucleotides agree with TRBD2. This CDR3 contains 19 residues. Germline CDR1 is SGDLS and CDR2 is YYNGEE. V lost 0 bases to trimming and J lost 2 bases; unmatched junction nucleotides: 8. CDR3 sequence (DNA): TGTGCCAGCAGCGTAGGGGCCCAGGGACTAGCGGGACCCTACAATGAGCAGTTCTTC. Amino acid sequence: CASSVGAQGLAGPYNEQFF.